This T cell receptor beta chain appears in the sequencing data of a study of tumor-infiltrating lymphocytes in primary liver carcinoma. Study-wide results and caveats: In tumor-adjacent and tumor-blood pairs, overlap was lower than in tumor region pairs.

This clonotype was detected many times. Its target is not known. Production of TCR beta cDNA used roughly 480 ng total RNA together with a constant-region primer. Employing slightly modified ARM-PCR, three nested multiplex PCR rounds were run, and these gave rise to the TCR beta libraries. TCRdb processed the multiplex PCR reads anew with MiXCR; each CDR3 protein has one entry. Of approximately 88,000 distinct CDR3 sequences in the sample, 65% to 70% are singletons; the top ten hold around 25%. Unsorted bulk tissue, roughly 20-32 mg of it, served as the source for co-extraction of RNA and DNA. Patients' primary liver carcinoma was surgically resected. This TCR was sampled from a man aged 40-49 years with primary liver carcinoma and hepatitis B virus infection. The sequencing sample was made of tumor-adjacent normal liver tissue.

CDR3 DNA: TGTGCCAGCAGTTTAGGGGATAGGAGGGAGACGTACTTC. This gives the protein CASSLGDRRETYF. The genes are TRBV28 and TRBJ2-7; maybe TRBD2 (6 bases). The CDR3 totals 13 residues. V dropped 2 bases and J dropped 12 bases, with 17 bases sitting between them. Per germline, CDR1 MDHEN and CDR2 SYDVKM. Full variable domain (missing parts from reference TRBV28 and TRBJ2-7): DVKVTQSSRYLVKRTGEKVFLECVQDMDHENMFWYRQDPGLGLRLIYFSYDVKMKEKGDIPEGYSVSREKKERFSLILESASTNQTSMYLCASSLGDRRETYFGPGTRLTVT.